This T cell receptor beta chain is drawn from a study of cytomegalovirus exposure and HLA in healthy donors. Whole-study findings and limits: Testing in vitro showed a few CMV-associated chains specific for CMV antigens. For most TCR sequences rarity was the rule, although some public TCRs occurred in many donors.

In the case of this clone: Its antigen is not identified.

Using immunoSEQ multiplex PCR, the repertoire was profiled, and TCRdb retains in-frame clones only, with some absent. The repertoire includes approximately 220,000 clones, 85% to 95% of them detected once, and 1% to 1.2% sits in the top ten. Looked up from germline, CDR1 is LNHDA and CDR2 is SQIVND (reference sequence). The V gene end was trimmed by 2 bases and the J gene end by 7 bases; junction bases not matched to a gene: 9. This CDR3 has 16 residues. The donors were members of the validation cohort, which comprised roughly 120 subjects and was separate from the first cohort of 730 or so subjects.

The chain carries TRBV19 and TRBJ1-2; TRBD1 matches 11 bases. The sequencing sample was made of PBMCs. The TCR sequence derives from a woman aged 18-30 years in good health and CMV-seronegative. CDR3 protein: CASSISWTGGRGGYTF. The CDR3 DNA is TGTGCCAGTAGTATATCGTGGACAGGGGGCCGTGGTGGCTACACCTTC.